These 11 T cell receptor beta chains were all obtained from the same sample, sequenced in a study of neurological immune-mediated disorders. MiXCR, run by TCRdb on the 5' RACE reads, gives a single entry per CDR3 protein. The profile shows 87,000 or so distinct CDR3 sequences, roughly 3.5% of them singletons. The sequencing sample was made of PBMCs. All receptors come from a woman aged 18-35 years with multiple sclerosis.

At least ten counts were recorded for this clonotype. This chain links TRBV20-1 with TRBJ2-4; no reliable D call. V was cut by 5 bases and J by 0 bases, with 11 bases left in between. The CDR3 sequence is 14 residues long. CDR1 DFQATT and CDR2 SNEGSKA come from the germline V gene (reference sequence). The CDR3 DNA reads TGCAGTGCTCCAGACATTCTAGCCAAAAACATTCAGTACTTC. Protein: CSAPDILAKNIQYF.

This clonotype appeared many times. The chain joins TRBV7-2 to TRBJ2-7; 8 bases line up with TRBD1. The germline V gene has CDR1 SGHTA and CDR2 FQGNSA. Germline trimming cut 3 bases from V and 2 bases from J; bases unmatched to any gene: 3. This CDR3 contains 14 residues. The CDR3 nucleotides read TGTGCCAGCAGCTTGGGACAGGCGACCTACGAGCAGTACTTC. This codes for CASSLGQATYEQYF. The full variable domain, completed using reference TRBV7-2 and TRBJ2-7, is GAGVSQSPSNKVTEKGKDVELRCDPISGHTALYWYRQSLGQGLEFLIYFQGNSAPDKSGLPSDRFSAERTGGSVSTLTIQRTQQEDSAVYLCASSLGQATYEQYFGPGTRLTVT.

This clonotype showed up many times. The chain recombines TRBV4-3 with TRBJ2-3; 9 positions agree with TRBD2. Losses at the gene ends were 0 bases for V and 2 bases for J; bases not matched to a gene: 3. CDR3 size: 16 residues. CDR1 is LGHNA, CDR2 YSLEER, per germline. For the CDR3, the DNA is TGCGCCAGCAGCCAAGATCTAGCGGGATACACAGATACGCAGTATTTT. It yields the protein CASSQDLAGYTDTQYF.

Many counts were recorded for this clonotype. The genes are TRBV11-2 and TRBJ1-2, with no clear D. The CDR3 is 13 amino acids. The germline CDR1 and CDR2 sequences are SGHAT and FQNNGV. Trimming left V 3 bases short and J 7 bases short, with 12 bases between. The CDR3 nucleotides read TGTGCCAGCAGCTTGCAGTTGGAGATTGGCTACACCTTC. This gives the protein CASSLQLEIGYTF.

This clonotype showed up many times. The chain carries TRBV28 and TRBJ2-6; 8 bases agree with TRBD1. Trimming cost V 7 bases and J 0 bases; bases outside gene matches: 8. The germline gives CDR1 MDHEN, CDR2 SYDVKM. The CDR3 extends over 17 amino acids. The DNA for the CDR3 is TGTGCCAGCACCGCAGGGGGCGCTTACTCTGGGGCCAACGTCCTGACTTTC. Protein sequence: CASTAGGAYSGANVLTF.

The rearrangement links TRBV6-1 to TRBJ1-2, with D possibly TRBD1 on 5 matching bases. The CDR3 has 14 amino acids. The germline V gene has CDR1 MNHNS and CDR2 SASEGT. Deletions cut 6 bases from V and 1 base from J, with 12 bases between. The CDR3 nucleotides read TGTGCCAGCAGCCTAGGGGATTTTAACTATGGCTACACCTTC. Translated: CASSLGDFNYGYTF.

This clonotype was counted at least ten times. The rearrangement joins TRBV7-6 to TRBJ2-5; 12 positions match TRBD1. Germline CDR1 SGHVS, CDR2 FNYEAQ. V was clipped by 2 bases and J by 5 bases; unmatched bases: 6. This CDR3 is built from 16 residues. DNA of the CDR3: TGTGCCAGCAGCTTATTGTCGGGACAGGGGGCGGAGACCCAGTACTTC. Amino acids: CASSLLSGQGAETQYF.

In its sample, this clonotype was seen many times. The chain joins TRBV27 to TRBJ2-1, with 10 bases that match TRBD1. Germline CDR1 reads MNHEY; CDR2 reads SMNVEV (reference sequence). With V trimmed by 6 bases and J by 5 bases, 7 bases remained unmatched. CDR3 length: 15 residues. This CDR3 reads CASRTTGGGNNEQFF. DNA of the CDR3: TGTGCCAGCAGGACGACAGGGGGCGGGAACAATGAGCAGTTCTTC.

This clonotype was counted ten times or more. The CDR3 coding sequence is TGCGCCAGCAGCTTGGGGTCTAGCGGAACCAATGAGCAGTTCTTC. As protein: CASSLGSSGTNEQFF. The gene calls are TRBV5-1 and TRBJ2-1, with 7 bases that match TRBD2. The CDR3 covers 15 residues. J was trimmed by 6 bases and V by 0 bases; bases with no gene match: 6. CDR1 is SGHRS and CDR2 is YFSETQ in the germline V gene.

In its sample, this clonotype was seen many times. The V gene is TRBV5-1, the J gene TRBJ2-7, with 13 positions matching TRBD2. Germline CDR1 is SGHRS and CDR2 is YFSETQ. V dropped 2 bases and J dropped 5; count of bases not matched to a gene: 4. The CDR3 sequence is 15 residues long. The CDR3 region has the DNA TGCGCCAGCAGCTTAAGACTAGCGGGAGGCAACGAGCAGTACTTC. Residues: CASSLRLAGGNEQYF.

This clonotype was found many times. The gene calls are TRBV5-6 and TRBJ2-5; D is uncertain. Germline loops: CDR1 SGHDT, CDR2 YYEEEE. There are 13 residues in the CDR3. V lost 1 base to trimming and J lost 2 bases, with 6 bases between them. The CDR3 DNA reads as TGTGCCAGCAGCTTGTATGGGCAAGAGACCCAGTACTTC. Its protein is CASSLYGQETQYF.